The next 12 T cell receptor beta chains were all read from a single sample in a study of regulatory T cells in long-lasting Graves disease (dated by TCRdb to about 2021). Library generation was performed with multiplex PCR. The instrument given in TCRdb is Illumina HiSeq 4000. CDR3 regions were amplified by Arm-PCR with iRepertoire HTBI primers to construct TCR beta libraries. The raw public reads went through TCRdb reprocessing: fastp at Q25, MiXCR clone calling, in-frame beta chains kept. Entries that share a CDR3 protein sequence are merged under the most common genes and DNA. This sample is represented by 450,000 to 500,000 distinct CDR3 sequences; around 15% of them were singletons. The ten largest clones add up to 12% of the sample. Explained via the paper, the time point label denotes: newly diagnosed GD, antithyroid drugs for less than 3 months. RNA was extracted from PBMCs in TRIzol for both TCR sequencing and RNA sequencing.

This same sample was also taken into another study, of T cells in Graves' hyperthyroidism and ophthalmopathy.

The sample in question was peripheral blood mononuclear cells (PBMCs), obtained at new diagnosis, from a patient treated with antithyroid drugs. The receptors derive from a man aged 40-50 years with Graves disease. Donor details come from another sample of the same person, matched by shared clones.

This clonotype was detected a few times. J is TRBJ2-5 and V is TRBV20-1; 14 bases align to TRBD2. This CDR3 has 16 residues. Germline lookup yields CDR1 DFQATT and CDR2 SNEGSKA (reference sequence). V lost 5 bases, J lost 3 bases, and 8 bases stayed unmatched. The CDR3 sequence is CSAPPRGLAGEETQYF. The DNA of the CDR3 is TGCAGTGCTCCCCCCCGGGGACTAGCGGGAGAAGAGACCCAGTACTTC.

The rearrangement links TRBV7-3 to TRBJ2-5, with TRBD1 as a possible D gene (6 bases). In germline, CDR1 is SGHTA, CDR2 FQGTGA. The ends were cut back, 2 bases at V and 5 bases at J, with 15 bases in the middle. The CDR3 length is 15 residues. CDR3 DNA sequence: TGTGCCAGCAGCTTAGGTGGACAGCCCTTCGAGACCCAGTACTTC. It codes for CASSLGGQPFETQYF. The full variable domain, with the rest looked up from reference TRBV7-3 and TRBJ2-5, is GAGVSQTPSNKVTEKGKYVELRCDPISGHTALYWYRQSLGQGPEFLIYFQGTGAADDSGLPNDRFFAVRPEGSVSTLKIQRTERGDSAVYLCASSLGGQPFETQYFGPGTRLLVL.

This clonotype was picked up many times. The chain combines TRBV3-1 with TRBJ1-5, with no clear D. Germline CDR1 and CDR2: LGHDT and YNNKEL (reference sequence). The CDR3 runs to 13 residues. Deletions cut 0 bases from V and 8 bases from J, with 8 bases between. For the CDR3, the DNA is TGTGCCAGCAGCCAAGACCGTTTCGAGCCCCAGCATTTT. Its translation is CASSQDRFEPQHF.

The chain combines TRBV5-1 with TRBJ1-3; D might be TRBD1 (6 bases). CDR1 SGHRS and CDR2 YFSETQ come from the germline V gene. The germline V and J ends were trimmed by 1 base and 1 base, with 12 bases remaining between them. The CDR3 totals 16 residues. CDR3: CASSLTGPDSGNTIYF. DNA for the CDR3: TGCGCCAGCAGCTTGACAGGGCCGGATTCTGGAAACACCATATATTTT.

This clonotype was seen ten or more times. The CDR3 DNA sequence: TGTGCCAGCAGCTTAGACGGGAGGGCGCTAAATCAGCCCCAGCATTTT. The encoded protein is CASSLDGRALNQPQHF. This chain joins TRBV11-2 and TRBJ1-5; D ambiguous. CDR3 length: 16 amino acids. V was clipped by 0 bases and J by 4 bases, with 13 bases between them. Germline CDR1 SGHAT, CDR2 FQNNGV.

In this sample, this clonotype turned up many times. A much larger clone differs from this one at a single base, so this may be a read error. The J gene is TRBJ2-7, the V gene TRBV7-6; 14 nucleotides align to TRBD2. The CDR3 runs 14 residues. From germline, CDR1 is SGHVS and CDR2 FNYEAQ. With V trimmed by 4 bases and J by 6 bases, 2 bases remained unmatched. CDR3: CASSSGLAGVEQYF. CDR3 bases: TGTGCCAGCAGCTCGGGACTAGCGGGAGTCGAGCAGTACTTC.

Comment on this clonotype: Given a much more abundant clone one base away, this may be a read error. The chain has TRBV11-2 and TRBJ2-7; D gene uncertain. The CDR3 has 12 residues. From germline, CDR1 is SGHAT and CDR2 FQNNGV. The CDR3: CAGSLRPYEQYF. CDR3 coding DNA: TGTGCCGGCAGCCTTCGGCCGTACGAGCAGTACTTC. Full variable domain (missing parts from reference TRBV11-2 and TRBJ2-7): EAGVAQSPRYKIIEKRQSVAFWCNPISGHATLYWYQQILGQGPKLLIQFQNNGVVDDSQLPKDRFSAERLKGVDSTLKIQPAKLEDSAVYLCAGSLRPYEQYFGPGTRLTVT.

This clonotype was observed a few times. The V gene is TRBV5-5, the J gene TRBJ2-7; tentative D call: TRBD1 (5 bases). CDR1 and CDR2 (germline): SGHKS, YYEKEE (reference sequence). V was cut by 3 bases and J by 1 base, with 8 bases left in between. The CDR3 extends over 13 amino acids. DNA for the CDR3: TGTGCCAGCAGCTCGACAGAATCCTACGAGCAGTACTTC. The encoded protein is CASSSTESYEQYF.

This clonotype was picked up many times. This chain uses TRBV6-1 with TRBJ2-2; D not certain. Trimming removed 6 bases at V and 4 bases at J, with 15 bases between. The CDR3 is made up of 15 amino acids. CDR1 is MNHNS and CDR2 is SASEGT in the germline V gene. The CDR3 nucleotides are TGTGCCAGCAGGTCTAGGCTGGTGGGCACCGGGGAGCTGTTTTTT. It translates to CASRSRLVGTGELFF.

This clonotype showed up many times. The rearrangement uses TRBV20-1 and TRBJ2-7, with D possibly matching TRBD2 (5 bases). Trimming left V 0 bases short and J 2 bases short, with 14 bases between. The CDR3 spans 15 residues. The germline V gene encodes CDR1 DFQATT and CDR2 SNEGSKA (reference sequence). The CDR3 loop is CSARDGQRETYEQYF. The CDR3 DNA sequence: TGCAGTGCTAGAGATGGGCAGAGGGAAACCTACGAGCAGTACTTC.

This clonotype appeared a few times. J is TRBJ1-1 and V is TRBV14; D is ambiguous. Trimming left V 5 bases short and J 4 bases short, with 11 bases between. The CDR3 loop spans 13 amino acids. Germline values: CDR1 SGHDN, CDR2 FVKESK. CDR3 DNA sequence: TGTGCCAGCAGCTTACGTAAGCGCACTGAAGCTTTCTTT. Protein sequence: CASSLRKRTEAFF.

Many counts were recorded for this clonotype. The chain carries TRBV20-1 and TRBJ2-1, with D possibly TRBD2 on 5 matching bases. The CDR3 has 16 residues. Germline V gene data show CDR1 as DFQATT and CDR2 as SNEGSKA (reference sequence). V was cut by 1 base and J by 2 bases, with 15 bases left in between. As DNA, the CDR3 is TGCAGTGCTAGAGTAGCGAGCGGCCACCCCTACAATGAGCAGTTCTTC. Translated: CSARVASGHPYNEQFF.